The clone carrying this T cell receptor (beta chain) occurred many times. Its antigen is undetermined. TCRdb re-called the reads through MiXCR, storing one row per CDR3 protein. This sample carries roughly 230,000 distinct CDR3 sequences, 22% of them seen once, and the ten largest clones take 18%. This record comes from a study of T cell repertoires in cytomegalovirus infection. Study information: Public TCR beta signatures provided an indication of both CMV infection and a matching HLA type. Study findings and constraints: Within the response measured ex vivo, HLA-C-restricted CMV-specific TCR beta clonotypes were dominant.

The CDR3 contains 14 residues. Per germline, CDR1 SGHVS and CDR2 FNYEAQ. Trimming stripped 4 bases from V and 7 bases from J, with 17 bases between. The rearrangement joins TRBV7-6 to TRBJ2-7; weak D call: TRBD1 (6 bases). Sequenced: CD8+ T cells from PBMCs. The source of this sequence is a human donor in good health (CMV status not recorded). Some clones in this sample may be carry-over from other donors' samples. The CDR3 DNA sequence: TGTGCCAGCAGCTGGACCACAGGGTCGGATGAGCAGTACTTC. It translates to CASSWTTGSDEQYF.